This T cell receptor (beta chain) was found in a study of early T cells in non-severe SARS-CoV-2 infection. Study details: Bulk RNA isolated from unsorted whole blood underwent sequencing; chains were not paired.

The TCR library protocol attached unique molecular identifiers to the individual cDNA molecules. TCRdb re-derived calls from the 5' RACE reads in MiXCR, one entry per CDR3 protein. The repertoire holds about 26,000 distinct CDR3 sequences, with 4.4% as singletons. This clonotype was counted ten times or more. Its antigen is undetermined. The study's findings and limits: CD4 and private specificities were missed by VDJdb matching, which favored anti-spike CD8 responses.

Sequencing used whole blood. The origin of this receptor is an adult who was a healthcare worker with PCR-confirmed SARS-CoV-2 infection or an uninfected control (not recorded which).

The CDR3 DNA is TGTGCCACAACAGCCAGCTCCTACGAGCAGTACTTC. Translation gives CATTASSYEQYF. This chain links TRBV6-1 with TRBJ2-7; D remains ambiguous. The germline V gene encodes CDR1 MNHNS and CDR2 SASEGT. CDR3 length: 12 amino acids. V was clipped by 10 bases and J by 0 bases, with 10 bases between them.